These T cell receptor beta chains were read from a single sample in a study of shared clonotypes between healthy human individuals. Profiling relied on immunoSEQ multiplex PCR, and the TCRdb table lists in-frame clones only, not all of them. In the table there are 2 million to 3 million clones, roughly 93% of which are singletons. The sequenced sample consisted of naive CD4+ T cells from PBMCs. These receptors originate from a man younger than 35 in good health. Some clones in this sample may be carry-over from other donors' samples. The CDR3 runs from the conserved cysteine through the conserved F or W. Fields, in order: D gene, V gene, clone size, J gene, CDR3 DNA, CDR3 protein. D genes are given only for firm matches. Only some rows state a clone size, as once, few, many or a class for expanded clones.

TRBD2	TRBV6-5	.	TRBJ2-1	TGTGCCAGCAGTTACAGTCCTAGCGGGAGTTATGAGCAGTTCTTC	CASSYSPSGSYEQFF
TRBD1	TRBV19	.	TRBJ1-1	TGTGCCAGTAGCAGCACCCTTTACGACAGGGATACTGAAGCTTTCTTT	CASSSTLYDRDTEAFF
TRBD1	TRBV7-2	.	TRBJ2-1	TGTGCCAGCAGCCTTGACAGGGGGCAGCAGTTCTTC	CASSLDRGQQFF
.	TRBV27	.	TRBJ1-2	TGTGCCAGCAGTTTCCGGGGAAACTATGGCTACACCTTC	CASSFRGNYGYTF
.	TRBV28	.	TRBJ1-4	TGTGCCAGCAGTTTATTCCCAGAGAGAAGTAATGAAAAACTGTTTTTT	CASSLFPERSNEKLFF
TRBD2	TRBV19	once	TRBJ2-2	TGTGCCAGTAGTAGCAGACTAGCGGGAGCTGGCGGGGAGCTGTTTTTT	CASSSRLAGAGGELFF
TRBD2	TRBV18	.	TRBJ2-7	TGTGCCAGCTCACCAGGCGGGAGCCGGAGAGACTACGAGCAGTACTTC	CASSPGGSRRDYEQYF
TRBD1	TRBV7-8	.	TRBJ1-2	TGTGCCAGCAGCCGCGACAGGGTCAACTATGGCTACACCTTC	CASSRDRVNYGYTF
.	TRBV28	.	TRBJ2-2	TGTGCCAGCAGTTTTGAGGAGTCGAACACCGGGGAGCTGTTTTTT	CASSFEESNTGELFF
.	TRBV6-5	.	TRBJ2-1	TGTGCCACCGAGAGGCTAGGTGCCACCCCTGAGCAGTTCTTC	CATERLGATPEQFF
.	TRBV6-6	.	TRBJ1-1	TGTGCCAGCAGCCCCCCTCTGAACACTGAAGCTTTCTTT	CASSPPLNTEAFF
.	TRBV6-5	.	TRBJ1-5	TGTGCCAGCTGGCAGGGAGGTGGTCAGCCCCAGCATTTT	CASWQGGGQPQHF
TRBD2	TRBV5-4	.	TRBJ2-3	TGTGCCAGCAGCTCCAGAACGGGAGGGACAGATACGCAGTATTTT	CASSSRTGGTDTQYF
TRBD1	TRBV30	.	TRBJ1-1	TGTGCCTGGAGTGGACTGGGACAGGGGAACACTGAAGCTTTCTTT	CAWSGLGQGNTEAFF
.	TRBV7-3	.	TRBJ2-7	TGTGCCAGCAGCTTGGGGGACAAGACACCTGTCGGTCGGTACTTC	CASSLGDKTPVGRYF
TRBD2	TRBV28	.	TRBJ2-7	TGTGCCAGCGGAGCCCCGGGAGGGGGGGGCGAGCAGTACTTC	CASGAPGGGGEQYF
TRBD1	TRBV28	.	TRBJ2-7	TGTGCCAGCAGTGAACCTCAGGGGGCCTACGAGCAGTACTTC	CASSEPQGAYEQYF
TRBD1	TRBV18	.	TRBJ1-2	TGTGCCAGCTCACCGGAGACAGGGGCCAACTATGGCTACACCTTC	CASSPETGANYGYTF
TRBD1	TRBV28	.	TRBJ2-3	TGTGCCAGCAGTCCGACTCCCGGGACAGGGGTTATGACAGATACGCAGTATTTT	CASSPTPGTGVMTDTQYF
.	TRBV7-3	.	TRBJ2-1	TGTGCCAGCAGCTTAAAGGGCGGGACGGTTGGGCTCAATGAGCAGTTCTTC	CASSLKGGTVGLNEQFF
.	TRBV18	.	TRBJ2-7	TGTGCCAGCTCGATCGGCGGGCTCTCCTACGAGCAGTACTTC	CASSIGGLSYEQYF
TRBD2	TRBV28	.	TRBJ2-7	TGTGCCAGCAGTACCAGCCTAGCGGAGACGGACACCTACGAGCAGTACTTC	CASSTSLAETDTYEQYF
.	TRBV28	once	TRBJ1-2	TGTGCCAGCAGTTCCAGTGGGGGACCCTATAACTATGGCTACACCTTC	CASSSSGGPYNYGYTF
.	TRBV25-1	.	TRBJ2-5	TGTGCCAGCAGTCGGGTAGAGGGATACCAAGAGACCCAGTACTTC	CASSRVEGYQETQYF
TRBD2	TRBV7-9	.	TRBJ2-7	TGTGCCAGCAGCTTTTCGACTAGCGGGAGGGCCGCCGACTACGAGCAGTACTTC	CASSFSTSGRAADYEQYF
.	TRBV6-6	.	TRBJ2-1	TGTGCCAGCAGTTACGGGCCCGGCGGCAATGAGCAGTTCTTC	CASSYGPGGNEQFF
.	TRBV7-6	.	TRBJ2-7	TGTGCCAGCAGCCTCCGGTCAGGGGCCCTATCCTACGAGCAGTACTTC	CASSLRSGALSYEQYF
.	TRBV7-9	.	TRBJ2-3	TGTGCCAGCAGCTTAAGGTCCCCAAACACAGATACGCAGTATTTT	CASSLRSPNTDTQYF
TRBD1	TRBV28	.	TRBJ2-7	TGTGCCAGCAGGGGGGACAGGGCAAGAGGGGAGCAGTACTTC	CASRGDRARGEQYF
TRBD1	TRBV11-2	.	TRBJ1-1	TGTGCCAGCAGCTTGGGACAGGGCCCTTTCTTT	CASSLGQGPFF
.	TRBV7-8	.	TRBJ2-1	TGTGCCACTAGAAAAGCGGGTTCCAGCTCCTACAATGAGCAGTTCTTC	CATRKAGSSSYNEQFF
TRBD1	TRBV5-4	.	TRBJ2-7	TGTGCCAGCAGCCCGGTAACCGGACAGGCCCCCTCCTACGAGCAGTACTTC	CASSPVTGQAPSYEQYF
TRBD1	TRBV30	.	TRBJ1-1	TGTGCCTGGAGCCGAGGGGCGGGACAGAAAGAAGCTTTCTTT	CAWSRGAGQKEAFF
.	TRBV28	.	TRBJ1-1	TGTGCCAGCAGTCCCCTAGGCAGTAACATGAACACTGAAGCTTTCTTT	CASSPLGSNMNTEAFF
TRBD1	TRBV11-2	.	TRBJ1-4	TGTGCCAGCAGCTTAGGGACAGGTTGGGCTAATGAAAAACTGTTTTTT	CASSLGTGWANEKLFF
TRBD1	TRBV11-2	.	TRBJ2-2	TGTGCCAGCAGCTTAGGCCCAAAGACAGGGGGCACCGGGGAGCTGTTTTTT	CASSLGPKTGGTGELFF
TRBD2	TRBV7-9	.	TRBJ2-1	TGTGCCAGCAGCTCCTGGACTAGCGGCAACTACAATGAGCAGTTCTTC	CASSSWTSGNYNEQFF
.	TRBV5-1	.	TRBJ1-1	TGCGCCAGCAGCCGCGTGGGGTCCGGGGCCATGAACACTGAAGCTTTCTTT	CASSRVGSGAMNTEAFF
TRBD2	TRBV11-1	.	TRBJ2-2	TGTGCCAGCAGCTCTACTCAACTAGCGGGAGAGGCCGGGGAGCTGTTTTTT	CASSSTQLAGEAGELFF
.	TRBV11-1	few	TRBJ1-1	TGTGCCAGCAGCTTAACCAATGCTCGAGCTTTCTTT	CASSLTNARAFF
.	TRBV5-1	.	TRBJ1-1	TGCGCCAGCAGCTTAAGACCGGGAAGGGCTGAAGCTTTCTTT	CASSLRPGRAEAFF
TRBD1	TRBV19	.	TRBJ1-4	TGTGCCAGTAGGCCCGACCTGGGACAGCTAAAACTGTTTTTT	CASRPDLGQLKLFF
.	TRBV28	.	TRBJ1-2	TGTGCCAGCAGTCATACAACTTCTGGTGAGGGCCGCTATGGCTACACCTTC	CASSHTTSGEGRYGYTF
.	TRBV6-5	.	TRBJ2-5	TGTGCCAGCAGTCGTGGGGAGACCCAGTACTTC	CASSRGETQYF
.	TRBV7-9	few	TRBJ1-1	TGTGCCAGCAGCTTTGATTCGAACACTGAAGCTTTCTTT	CASSFDSNTEAFF
.	TRBV7-5	once	TRBJ1-4	TGTGTCAGAAGCTTAGCTCGCCCAAATCGCCCAGGGTTTGATGAAAAACTGTTTTTT	CVRSLARPNRPGFDEKLFF
TRBD1	TRBV19	.	TRBJ2-2	TGTGCCAGTAGTATAAGCCAGGGGGCTCTCACCGGGGAGCTGTTTTTT	CASSISQGALTGELFF
TRBD2	TRBV4-1	.	TRBJ2-1	TGCGCCAGCAGCCAGTCCGGGACTAGCGGGAGCAATGAGCAGTTCTTC	CASSQSGTSGSNEQFF
.	TRBV5-5	.	TRBJ2-7	TGTGCCAGCACCCCGAGGAGGGTTTCCTACGAGCAGTACTTC	CASTPRRVSYEQYF
TRBD2	TRBV28	.	TRBJ2-7	TGTGCCAGCAGTTTGACTAGCGGAGACTACGAGCAGTACTTC	CASSLTSGDYEQYF
.	TRBV21-1	.	TRBJ1-1	TGTGCCAGCAGCCCCGGGGGGACGGGAACTGAAGCTTTCTTT	CASSPGGTGTEAFF
.	TRBV4-3	.	TRBJ2-7	TGCGCCAGCAGCCCCGGGGGCAGGGGATTTGGGGAGCAGTACTTC	CASSPGGRGFGEQYF
.	TRBV27	.	TRBJ1-1	TGTGCCAGCAGTTTAAGGCAGGGGCTGGGTAACACTGAAGCTTTCTTT	CASSLRQGLGNTEAFF
.	TRBV5-8	.	TRBJ1-4	TGTGCCAGCAGCTTGGGTCTGGATGGGGTCGTGAATGAAAAACTGTTTTTT	CASSLGLDGVVNEKLFF
TRBD1	TRBV11-2	.	TRBJ2-5	TGTGCCAGCAGCTTAGAGGGACAGGGGACTGCCCTTGAAGCCCAGTACTTC	CASSLEGQGTALEAQYF